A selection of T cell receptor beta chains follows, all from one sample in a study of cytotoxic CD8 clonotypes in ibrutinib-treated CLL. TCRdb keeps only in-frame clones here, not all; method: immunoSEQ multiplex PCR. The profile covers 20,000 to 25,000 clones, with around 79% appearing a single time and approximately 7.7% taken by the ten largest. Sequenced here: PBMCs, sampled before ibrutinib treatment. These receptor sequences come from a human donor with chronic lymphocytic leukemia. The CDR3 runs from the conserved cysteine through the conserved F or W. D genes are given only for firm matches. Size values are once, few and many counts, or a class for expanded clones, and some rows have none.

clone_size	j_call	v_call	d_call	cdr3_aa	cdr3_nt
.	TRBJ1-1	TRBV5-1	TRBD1	CASSLVAGGVSEAFF	TGCGCCAGCAGCTTGGTTGCAGGGGGCGTCTCTGAAGCTTTCTTT
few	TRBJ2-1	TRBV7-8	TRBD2	CASTQGVDLAGVNEQFF	TGTGCCAGCACCCAGGGGGTTGATCTAGCGGGAGTCAATGAGCAGTTCTTC
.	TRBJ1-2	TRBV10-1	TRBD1	CASRRLMDRDREDNYGYTF	TGCGCCAGCAGGCGGCTAATGGATAGGGACAGGGAGGATAACTATGGCTACACCTTC
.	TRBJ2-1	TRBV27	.	CASSLSPVSYNEQFF	TGTGCCAGCAGTTTATCTCCAGTCTCCTACAATGAGCAGTTCTTC
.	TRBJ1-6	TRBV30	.	CAWSVHRNNSPLHF	TGTGCCTGGAGTGTACACCGGAATAATTCACCCCTCCACTTT
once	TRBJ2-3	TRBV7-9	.	CASSLGADTQYF	TGTGCCAGCAGCTTGGGGGCAGATACGCAGTATTTT
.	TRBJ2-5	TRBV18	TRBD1	CASSPTDRGLSKETQYF	TGTGCCAGCTCACCTACTGACAGGGGGCTTTCAAAAGAGACCCAGTACTTC
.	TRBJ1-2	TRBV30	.	CAWSVQGALKLYGYTF	TGTGCCTGGAGTGTACAAGGGGCCCTTAAACTTTATGGCTACACCTTC
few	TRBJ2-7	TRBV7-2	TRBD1	CASSLEGTGHHEQYF	TGTGCCAGCAGCTTAGAGGGGACAGGGCACCACGAGCAGTACTTC
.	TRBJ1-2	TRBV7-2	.	CASSPSVGGDYGYTF	TGTGCCAGCAGCCCCTCGGTGGGGGGCGACTATGGCTACACCTTC
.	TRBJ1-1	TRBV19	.	CASSIAILNTEAFF	TGTGCCAGTAGTATTGCCATCCTGAACACTGAAGCTTTCTTT